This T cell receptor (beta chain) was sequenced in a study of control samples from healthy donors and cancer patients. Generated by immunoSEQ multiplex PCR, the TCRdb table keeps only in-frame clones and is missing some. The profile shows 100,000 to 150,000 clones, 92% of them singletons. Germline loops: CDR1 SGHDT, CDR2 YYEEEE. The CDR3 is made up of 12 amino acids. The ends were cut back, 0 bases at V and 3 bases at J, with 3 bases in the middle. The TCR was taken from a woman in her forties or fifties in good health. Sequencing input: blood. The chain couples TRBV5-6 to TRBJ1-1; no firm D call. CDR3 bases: TGTGCCAGCAGCTTGGGGCACACTGAAGCTTTCTTT. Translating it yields CASSLGHTEAFF.